This T cell receptor (beta chain) emerged from a study of blood T cell repertoires in COVID-19. Study in general: COVID-19 samples collected from the United States, Italy and Spain covered acute and convalescent phases. The analysed material was cDNA or gDNA that came from T cells, B-cell-depleted T cells, or PBMCs.

The CDR3 contains 17 residues. Germline V gene lookup returns CDR1 WSHSY and CDR2 SAAADI. V was clipped by 3 bases and J by 3 bases, with 20 bases between them. In the original processing: Reference gene primer amplification gave estimated nucleated cell counts. TCRdb keeps only in-frame clones here, not all; method: immunoSEQ multiplex PCR. The V and J calls and the clone size are those of that table, but D and trimming were determined from the DNA. This table has roughly 190,000 clones, about nine tenths appearing once. The TCR sequence derives from a man aged 30-40 years with acute or convalescent COVID-19. Sequencing was performed on peripheral blood. This sequence joins TRBV10-2 and TRBJ1-1; weak D call: TRBD1 (6 bases). CDR3 coding DNA: TGCGCCAGCAGTGATCCACCCCCCGACAGGCGATACACTGAAGCTTTCTTT. As protein: CASSDPPPDRRYTEAFF.